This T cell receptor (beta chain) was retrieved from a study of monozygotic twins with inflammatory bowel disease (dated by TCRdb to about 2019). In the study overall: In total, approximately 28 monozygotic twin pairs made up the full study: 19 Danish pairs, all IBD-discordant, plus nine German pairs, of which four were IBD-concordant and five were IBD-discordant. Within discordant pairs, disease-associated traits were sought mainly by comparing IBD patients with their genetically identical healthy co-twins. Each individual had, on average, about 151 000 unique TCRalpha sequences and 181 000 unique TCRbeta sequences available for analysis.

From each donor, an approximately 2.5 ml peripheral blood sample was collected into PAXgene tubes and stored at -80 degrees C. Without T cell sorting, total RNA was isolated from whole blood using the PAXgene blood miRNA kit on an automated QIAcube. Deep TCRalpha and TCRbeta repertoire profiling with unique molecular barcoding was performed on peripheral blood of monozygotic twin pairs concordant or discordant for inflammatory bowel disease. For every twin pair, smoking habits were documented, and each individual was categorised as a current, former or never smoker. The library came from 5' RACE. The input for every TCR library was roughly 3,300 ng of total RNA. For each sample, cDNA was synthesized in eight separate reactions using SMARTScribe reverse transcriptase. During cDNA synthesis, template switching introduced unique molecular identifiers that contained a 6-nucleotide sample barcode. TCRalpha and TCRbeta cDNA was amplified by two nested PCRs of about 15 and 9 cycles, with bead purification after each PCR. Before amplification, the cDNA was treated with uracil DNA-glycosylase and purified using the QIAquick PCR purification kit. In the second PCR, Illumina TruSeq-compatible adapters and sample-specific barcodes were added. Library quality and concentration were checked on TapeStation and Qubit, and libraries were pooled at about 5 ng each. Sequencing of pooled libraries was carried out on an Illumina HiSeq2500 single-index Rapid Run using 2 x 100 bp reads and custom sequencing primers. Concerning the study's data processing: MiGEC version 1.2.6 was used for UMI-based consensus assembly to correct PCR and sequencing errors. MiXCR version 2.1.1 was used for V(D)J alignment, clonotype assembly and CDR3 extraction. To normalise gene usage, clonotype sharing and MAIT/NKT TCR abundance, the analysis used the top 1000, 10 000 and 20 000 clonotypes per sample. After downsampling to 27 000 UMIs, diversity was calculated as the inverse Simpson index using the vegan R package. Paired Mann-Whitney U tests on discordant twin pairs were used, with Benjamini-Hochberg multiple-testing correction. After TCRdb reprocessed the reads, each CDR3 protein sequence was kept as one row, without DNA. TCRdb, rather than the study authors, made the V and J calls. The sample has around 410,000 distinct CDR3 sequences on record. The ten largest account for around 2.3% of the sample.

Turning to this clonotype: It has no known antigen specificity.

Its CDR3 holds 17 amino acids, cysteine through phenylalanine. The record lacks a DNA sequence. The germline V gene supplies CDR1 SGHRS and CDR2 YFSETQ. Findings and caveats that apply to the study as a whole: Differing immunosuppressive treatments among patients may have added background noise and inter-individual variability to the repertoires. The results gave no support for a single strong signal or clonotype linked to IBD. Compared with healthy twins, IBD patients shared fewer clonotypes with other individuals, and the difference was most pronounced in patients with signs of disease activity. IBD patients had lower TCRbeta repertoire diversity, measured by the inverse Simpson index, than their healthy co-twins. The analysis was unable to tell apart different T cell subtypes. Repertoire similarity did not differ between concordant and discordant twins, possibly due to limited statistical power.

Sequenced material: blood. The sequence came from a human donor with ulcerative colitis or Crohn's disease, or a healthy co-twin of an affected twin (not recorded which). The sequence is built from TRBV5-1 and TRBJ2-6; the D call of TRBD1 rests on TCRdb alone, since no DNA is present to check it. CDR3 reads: CASSLLGESSGANVLTF.